This passage covers 8 T cell receptor beta chains from one sample sequenced in a study of T cell responses to AZD1222 COVID-19 vaccine. TCRdb's copy holds only in-frame clones and misses some; the assay was immunoSEQ multiplex PCR. The sample has some 130,000 clones; 75% to 90% are singletons. The input for sequencing was peripheral blood, taken on day 0 of AZD1222 vaccination. Every receptor here comes from an adult in good health.

The CDR3 loop is CASSVEGGAKTGNTIYF. The CDR3 coding sequence is TGTGCCAGCAGCGTAGAAGGAGGGGCAAAAACTGGAAACACCATATATTTT. The J gene is TRBJ1-3, the V gene TRBV9; possible D gene TRBD1, 5 bases. The CDR3 totals 17 residues. Germline CDR1 and CDR2: SGDLS and YYNGEE. The ends were cut back, 0 bases at V and 2 bases at J, with 15 bases in the middle.

This clone was seen once. The J gene is TRBJ1-2, the V gene TRBV9; D unclear. The CDR3 contains 14 residues. The germline V gene encodes CDR1 SGDLS and CDR2 YYNGEE. V lost 0 bases, J lost 3 bases, and 9 bases lay in between. Written as DNA, the CDR3 is TGTGCCAGCAGCGTAGCCGAGGGCCACTATGGCTACACCTTC. Translation: CASSVAEGHYGYTF.

This chain joins TRBV6-2 or TRBV6-3 and TRBJ2-3; the match to TRBD2 covers 8 bases. CDR3 length equals 17 residues. Germline V gene sequence: CDR1 MNHEY, CDR2 SVGEGT. After removal of 0 bases from V and 4 bases from J, the junction contained 9 bases not matched to a gene. CDR3 nucleotides: TGTGCCAGCAGTTACTCGACTGCGGGGGGCGAACCAGATACGCAGTATTTT. Amino acids: CASSYSTAGGEPDTQYF.

The chain couples TRBV19 to TRBJ2-7, with D maybe TRBD1 (6 bases). Trimming took 3 bases from V and 3 from J, leaving 9 bases between them. Germline V lookup: CDR1 LNHDA, CDR2 SQIVND (reference sequence). This CDR3 comprises 13 residues. The CDR3 protein is CASSINRDYEQYF. The DNA of the CDR3 is TGTGCCAGTAGTATCAACAGGGACTACGAGCAGTACTTC.

V and J are TRBV27 and TRBJ2-7; 7 bases are a match to TRBD1. After removal of 6 bases from V and 0 bases from J, the junction contained 5 bases not matched to a gene. The germline CDR1 and CDR2 sequences are MNHEY and SMNVEV (reference sequence). The CDR3 has 14 amino acids. This chain's CDR3 is CASRPRDSSYEQYF. CDR3 nucleotides: TGTGCCAGCAGACCCAGGGACAGCTCCTACGAGCAGTACTTC.

This chain joins TRBV6-2 or TRBV6-3 and TRBJ2-7; TRBD1 might be the D (6 bases). The CDR3 loop spans 13 amino acids. Germline CDR1 reads MNHEY; CDR2 reads SVGEGT. V was shortened by 4 bases and J by 4 bases, with 11 bases between the two germline ends. The CDR3 bases are TGTGCCAGCAGTTTCACAGGGACGTACGAGCAGTACTTC. Protein: CASSFTGTYEQYF.

V gene TRBV7-2 combines with J gene TRBJ2-2, with D perhaps matching TRBD1 (6 bases). V lost 3 bases and J lost 2, with 16 bases in between. The CDR3 covers 17 residues. In germline, CDR1 is SGHTA, CDR2 FQGNSA. The DNA for the CDR3 is TGTGCCAGCAGCTTGGGACACCGGCCGGCCAACACCGGGGAGCTGTTTTTT. Protein: CASSLGHRPANTGELFF.

The chain combines TRBV7-9 with TRBJ2-7; the D gene is possibly TRBD1 (5 bases). This CDR3 region has 15 residues. V was clipped by 2 bases and J by 6 bases, with 17 bases between them. Per the germline V gene, CDR1 is SEHNR and CDR2 is FQNEAQ (reference sequence). As DNA, the CDR3 is TGTGCCAGCAGCTTACGAGCAGGGTCTTCAGGCGAGCAGTACTTC. It translates to CASSLRAGSSGEQYF.